The 29 T cell receptor beta chains in this list originate from one sample, sequenced in a study of T cell responses to AZD1222 COVID-19 vaccine. TCRdb keeps only in-frame clones here, not all; method: immunoSEQ multiplex PCR. This table holds about 90,000 clones, 85% found once. The starting material was peripheral blood, obtained 28 days after the second AZD1222 dose. The receptors come from an adult who received the AZD1222 COVID-19 vaccine.

This chain connects TRBV11-2 to TRBJ1-1; no definite D call. The CDR3 is 12 amino acids. The ends were cut back, 5 bases at V and 8 bases at J, with 12 bases in the middle. Germline V gives CDR1 SGHAT, CDR2 FQNNGV. The CDR3 spells CASSPSSVEAFF. The DNA of the CDR3 is TGTGCCAGCAGCCCCTCCAGCGTAGAAGCTTTCTTT. Variable domain in full (rest from reference TRBV11-2 and TRBJ1-1): EAGVAQSPRYKIIEKRQSVAFWCNPISGHATLYWYQQILGQGPKLLIQFQNNGVVDDSQLPKDRFSAERLKGVDSTLKIQPAKLEDSAVYLCASSPSSVEAFFGQGTRLTVV.

J is TRBJ2-4 and V is TRBV28; D uncertain. The CDR3 spans 14 residues. The V end was cut by 4 bases, the J end by 2 bases, with 9 bases between. CDR1 and CDR2 (germline): MDHEN, SYDVKM. CDR3 residues: CASSSWSPKNIQYF. The CDR3 coding sequence is TGTGCCAGCAGTTCTTGGAGCCCCAAAAACATTCAGTACTTC.

The genes are TRBV7-9 and TRBJ2-2; a weak D match, TRBD2 (6 bases). The CDR3 totals 14 residues. Germline V lookup: CDR1 SEHNR, CDR2 FQNEAQ (reference sequence). The germline V and J ends were trimmed by 0 bases and 4 bases, with 6 bases remaining between them. CDR3 in amino acids: CASSLAGGTGELFF. The CDR3, as DNA: TGTGCCAGCAGCTTAGCCGGGGGCACCGGGGAGCTGTTTTTT.

The chain joins TRBV6-1 to TRBJ1-2; perhaps TRBD1 as D (6 bases). The CDR3 runs to 13 residues. The V and J ends lost 1 base and 4 bases respectively, with 7 bases between them. CDR1 MNHNS and CDR2 SASEGT come from the germline V gene. CDR3 coding DNA: TGTGCCAGCAGTGAAGGAGGGGGCTATGGCTACACCTTC. This translates into CASSEGGGYGYTF.

The genes are TRBV3-1 (or the pseudogene TRBV3-2) and TRBJ2-1, with a tentative D call TRBD1 (6 bases). The length of the CDR3 is 15 residues. Trimming stripped 0 bases from V and 5 bases from J, with 11 bases between. CDR1 LGHDT and CDR2 YNNKEL come from the germline V gene (reference sequence). CDR3 loop: CASSQEYTGNNEQFF. CDR3 DNA: TGTGCCAGCAGCCAAGAATATACAGGGAACAATGAGCAGTTCTTC.

The chain joins TRBV19 to TRBJ2-7, with D possibly called TRBD1 or TRBD2 (5 bases each). This CDR3 has 15 amino acids. V lost 6 bases, J lost 1 base, and 16 bases lay in between. CDR1 and CDR2 from the germline V gene are LNHDA and SQIVND (reference sequence). CDR3 nucleotide sequence: TGTGCCAGTAGCCAGCCTCGGGGCACTTCCTACGAGCAGTACTTC. Protein: CASSQPRGTSYEQYF.

This clone was observed a handful of times. The chain couples TRBV7-3 to TRBJ1-2, with 8 bases identical to TRBD1. The germline gives CDR1 SGHTA, CDR2 FQGTGA. CDR3 length: 12 amino acids. V trimming: 7 bases; J trimming: 8 bases; junction bases outside the gene matches: 6. The CDR3: CASTLRDRGYTF. In DNA, the CDR3 is TGTGCCAGCACCCTGAGGGACAGGGGCTACACCTTC.

The rearrangement joins TRBV29-1 to TRBJ2-7; 8 nucleotides match TRBD1. There are 14 residues in the CDR3. Germline V gene data show CDR1 as SQVTM and CDR2 as ANQGSEA. The trim removed 1 base at V and 3 bases at J, leaving 5 bases unmatched. The CDR3 protein is CSVEAGGRDYEQYF. CDR3 sequence (DNA): TGCAGCGTTGAAGCAGGGGGCAGAGACTACGAGCAGTACTTC.

CDR3 in amino acids: CGTGKSYEQYF. DNA of the CDR3: TGTGGGACAGGGAAATCCTACGAGCAGTACTTC. The chain has TRBV6-5 and TRBJ2-7; 8 nucleotides line up with TRBD1. CDR3 length: 11 residues. CDR1 and CDR2 (germline): MNHEY, SVGAGI.

This sequence joins TRBV19 and TRBJ2-7; no firm D call. V was pared by 4 bases and J by 7 bases, with 14 bases between. This CDR3 has 13 amino acids. CDR1 is LNHDA and CDR2 is SQIVND in the germline V gene (reference sequence). This CDR3 reads CASSTGPIAEQYF. The DNA for the CDR3 is TGTGCCAGTAGTACAGGACCGATAGCAGAGCAGTACTTC.

This clone was found a few times. This rearrangement joins TRBV11-2 to TRBJ2-7; D unresolved. The CDR3 runs 13 residues. V lost 7 bases to trimming and J lost 0 bases, with 10 bases between them. CDR1 SGHAT and CDR2 FQNNGV come from the germline V gene. The CDR3 spells CASMGRISYEQYF. For the CDR3, the DNA is TGTGCCAGCATGGGAAGAATCTCCTACGAGCAGTACTTC.

The rearrangement uses TRBV6-4 and TRBJ2-5, with 8 bases matching TRBD2. Germline CDR1 reads MRHNA; CDR2 reads SNTAGT. V lost 4 bases to trimming and J lost 5 bases; unmatched junction nucleotides: 9. CDR3 length equals 15 residues. The CDR3 sequence is CASSASGGPVETQYF. DNA for the CDR3: TGTGCCAGCAGTGCATCGGGAGGGCCGGTTGAGACCCAGTACTTC.

The genes are TRBV7-2 and TRBJ2-5; weak D call: TRBD2 (6 bases). The germline V gene has CDR1 SGHTA and CDR2 FQGNSA. The CDR3 is 14 residues long. Between the trimmed V and J ends, which lost 2 bases and 6 bases, there was a span of 13 bases. The CDR3 spells CASSLPGLLQTQYF. The CDR3 nucleotides are TGTGCCAGCAGCTTACCGGGACTCCTTCAGACCCAGTACTTC.

This clone was observed a few times. This chain connects TRBV7-8 to TRBJ1-2; TRBD1 matches 8 bases. Germline CDR1 reads SGHVS; CDR2 reads FQNEAQ. The length of the CDR3 is 14 residues. V trimming: 1 base; J trimming: 3 bases; junction bases outside the gene matches: 1. The CDR3: CASSLETGDYGYTF. CDR3 nucleotide sequence: TGTGCCAGCAGCTTAGAGACAGGGGACTATGGCTACACCTTC.

The rearrangement joins TRBV5-1 to TRBJ1-2; a possible D gene is TRBD1 (6 bases). This CDR3 region has 17 residues. Germline lookup yields CDR1 SGHRS and CDR2 YFSETQ. Trimming took 3 bases from V and 2 from J, leaving 20 bases between them. The CDR3 DNA reads TGCGCCAGCAGCTCACCCCGCGGGGGGGGCAGCAACTATGGCTACACCTTC. This codes for CASSSPRGGGSNYGYTF.

The CDR3 here is CASSLLGGPSSGNTIYF. The CDR3 nucleotides are TGTGCCAGCAGCTTGCTCGGGGGGCCGAGCTCTGGAAACACCATATATTTT. The chain carries TRBV5-5 and TRBJ1-3, with D possibly being TRBD1 (6 bases). The V end was cut by 1 base, the J end by 0 bases, with 14 bases between. The CDR3 runs to 17 residues. Germline CDR1 and CDR2: SGHKS and YYEKEE (reference sequence).

The chain recombines TRBV7-6 with TRBJ1-1; no clear D. This CDR3 has 15 amino acids. Germline CDR1 and CDR2: SGHVS and FNYEAQ. Trimming stripped 1 base from V and 1 base from J, with 10 bases between. CDR3 in amino acids: CASSLDQTSNTEAFF. CDR3 DNA: TGTGCCAGCAGCTTAGATCAGACCTCGAACACTGAAGCTTTCTTT. Full variable domain (missing parts from reference TRBV7-6 and TRBJ1-1): GAGVSQSPRYKVTKRGQDVALRCDPISGHVSLYWYRQALGQGPEFLTYFNYEAQQDKSGLPNDRFSAERPEGSISTLTIQRTEQRDSAMYRCASSLDQTSNTEAFFGQGTRLTVV.

The J gene is TRBJ2-7, the V gene TRBV6-2 or TRBV6-3, with D possibly TRBD1 on 5 matching bases. Germline V gene sequence: CDR1 MNHEY, CDR2 SVGEGT. The CDR3 has 14 residues. V lost 6 bases to trimming and J lost 8 bases, with 20 bases between them. The CDR3 DNA follows: TGTGCCAGCAGCTCCACAACCCCAGGGATGAAGCAGTACTTC. Amino acids: CASSSTTPGMKQYF.

The chain carries TRBV6-5 and TRBJ2-7; D possibly corresponds to TRBD1 (6 bases). Germline V CDR1 and CDR2: MNHEY, SVGAGI. Trimming removed 5 bases from V and 3 bases from J, with 11 bases in between. This CDR3 comprises 13 residues. In DNA, the CDR3 is TGTGCCAGCAGTAGGGACATCTACTACGAGCAGTACTTC. The encoded protein is CASSRDIYYEQYF.

This clone is a singleton in its sample. The chain joins TRBV19 to TRBJ2-2, with D unclear. This CDR3 has 16 amino acids. Germline CDR1 reads LNHDA; CDR2 reads SQIVND (reference sequence). V shed 3 bases and J shed 1 base, with 12 bases lying between them. The CDR3 region has the DNA TGTGCCAGTAGTATGCGATATAGGGAGAACACCGGGGAGCTGTTTTTT. It codes for CASSMRYRENTGELFF. Full variable domain (remainder filled in from reference TRBV19 and TRBJ2-2): DGGITQSPKYLFRKEGQNVTLSCEQNLNHDAMYWYRQDPGQGLRLIYYSQIVNDFQKGDIAEGYSVSREKKESFPLTVTSAQKNPTAFYLCASSMRYRENTGELFFGEGSRLTVL.

This rearrangement joins TRBV5-4 to TRBJ2-3; 10 bases match TRBD2. Trimming took 5 bases from V and 4 from J; bases not matched to a gene: 7. Germline values: CDR1 SGHNT, CDR2 YYREEE (reference sequence). The CDR3 covers 15 residues. The CDR3 loop reads CASSVGGTSADTQYF. The CDR3 bases are TGTGCCAGCAGTGTCGGAGGGACTAGCGCAGATACGCAGTATTTT. The variable domain in full, with the rest retrieved from reference TRBV5-4 and TRBJ2-3, is ETGVTQSPTHLIKTRGQQVTLRCSSQSGHNTVSWYQQALGQGPQFIFQYYREEENGRGNFPPRFSGLQFPNYSSELNVNALELDDSALYLCASSVGGTSADTQYFGPGTRLTVL.

The rearrangement joins TRBV3-1 (or the pseudogene TRBV3-2) to TRBJ1-5, with unresolved D. Germline V CDR1 and CDR2: LGHDT, YNNKEL (reference sequence). This CDR3 contains 14 residues. Trimming pared 3 bases from V and 3 bases from J, leaving 9 bases between. The CDR3 region is CASSQSGNNQPQHF. CDR3 in DNA: TGTGCCAGCAGCCAGAGCGGGAACAATCAGCCCCAGCATTTT.

The genes are TRBV2 and TRBJ1-5, with D unclear. Trimming removed 4 bases at V and 5 bases at J, with 12 bases between. The CDR3 contains 14 residues. From germline, CDR1 is SNHLY and CDR2 FYNNEI. CDR3 nucleotides: TGTGCCAGCAGTGTTTTAAAGGGAGATCAGCCCCAGCATTTT. It encodes CASSVLKGDQPQHF.

This clone has a handful of counts. V and J are TRBV7-9 and TRBJ2-3, with a tentative D call TRBD2 (5 bases). The CDR3 length is 14 residues. CDR1 SEHNR and CDR2 FQNEAQ come from the germline V gene (reference sequence). Trimming cost V 0 bases and J 6 bases, with 10 bases left between them. The CDR3 bases are TGTGCCAGCAGCTTAGCGGGAGATGGCGATACGCAGTATTTT. Translation gives CASSLAGDGDTQYF.

V gene TRBV27 combines with J gene TRBJ1-1; tentatively, D is TRBD1 (6 bases). CDR3 length: 14 amino acids. Germline lookup yields CDR1 MNHEY and CDR2 SMNVEV (reference sequence). V lost 4 bases and J 6 bases, leaving 15 bases between the germline ends. The CDR3 reads CASSYLQGFSEAFF. The CDR3 DNA sequence: TGTGCCAGCAGTTACCTACAGGGTTTCTCTGAAGCTTTCTTT.

In this sample, this clone turned up once. In DNA form, the CDR3 reads TGTGCCAGCGTAGGGGGGGGCGCCCACTACGAGCAGTACTTC. Its translation is CASVGGGAHYEQYF. This sequence joins TRBV6-5 and TRBJ2-7; tentatively, D is TRBD2 (7 bases). The V and J ends lost 8 bases and 3 bases respectively, with 17 bases between them. CDR3 length: 14 residues. CDR1 is MNHEY, CDR2 SVGAGI, per germline.

The rearrangement links TRBV5-4 to TRBJ2-3; D remains unclear. V lost 3 bases and J lost 6, with 17 bases in between. Per the germline V gene, CDR1 is SGHNT and CDR2 is YYREEE (reference sequence). CDR3 size: 15 residues. CDR3 DNA sequence: TGTGCCAGCAGCTCCGTGACGAACAGACGGGATACGCAGTATTTT. Protein sequence: CASSSVTNRRDTQYF.

The CDR3 sequence is CASSVGPGGNYEQYF. CDR3 sequence (DNA): TGTGCCAGCAGCGTAGGCCCGGGAGGGAACTACGAGCAGTACTTC. V and J are TRBV9 and TRBJ2-7, with 8 bases aligning to TRBD2. Germline assignment: CDR1 SGDLS and CDR2 YYNGEE. The CDR3 contains 15 residues. Losses at the gene ends were 0 bases for V and 3 bases for J; bases not matched to a gene: 5.

The sample holds one count of this clone. The V and J genes are TRBV12-3 or TRBV12-4 and TRBJ2-7; a possible D gene is TRBD1 (6 bases). V dropped 3 bases and J dropped 6 bases, with 12 bases sitting between them. The CDR3 length is 13 residues. CDR3 coding DNA: TGTGCCAGCAGTTTGAACAGGGCTTTCGAGCAGTACTTC. This encodes CASSLNRAFEQYF.